A single TCR beta chain is shown here with its context. This specimen comes from a study of neoadjuvant anti-PD-1 for oral cavity cancer. Here immunoSEQ multiplex PCR was the method, and the copy in TCRdb shows in-frame clones only, minus some. The sample lists more than 6,500 clones, roughly 45% seen once, with around a quarter in the top ten. The CDR3 has 15 amino acids. After removal of 1 base from V and 4 bases from J, the junction contained 5 bases not matched to a gene. Germline CDR1 SGHVS, CDR2 FNYEAQ. This sequence originates from a person aged 35-79 years with oral cavity squamous cell carcinoma. Specimen: tumor tissue, collected before nivolumab (anti-PD-1) treatment. This chain uses TRBV7-6 with TRBJ2-7; TRBD1 matches 9 bases. This chain's CDR3 is CASSLVTGGKYEQYF. The CDR3 region has the DNA TGTGCCAGCAGCTTAGTAACAGGGGGCAAGTACGAGCAGTACTTC.